Given below is one T cell receptor beta chain in context. Its antigen remains unknown. 13 Jbeta primers and 60 Vbeta primers were used for the PCR. Clones were read by immunoSEQ multiplex PCR, and TCRdb kept only the in-frame ones, dropping some. The sample has more than 110,000 clones, about 85% seen once. This sample was taken from a study of cytomegalovirus exposure and HLA in healthy donors. Findings of the study overall: Apparent HLA restriction characterized most CMV-associated TCR beta chains in a later analysis. An analysis done earlier found most TCR beta V segments productive about 87% or about 30% of the time.

The CDR3 is 14 residues long. The V segment lost 7 bases and the J segment 7 bases; nucleotides outside the gene matches: 9. Looked up from germline, CDR1 is MNHEY and CDR2 is SVGAGI. This TCR came from a female donor in good health and CMV-seronegative. Source material: PBMCs. This chain joins TRBV6-5 and TRBJ2-2; 7 positions agree with TRBD1. CDR3 in DNA: TGTGCCAGCACCAAGACAGGGATTGGCGGGGAGCTGTTTTTT. This translates into CASTKTGIGGELFF.